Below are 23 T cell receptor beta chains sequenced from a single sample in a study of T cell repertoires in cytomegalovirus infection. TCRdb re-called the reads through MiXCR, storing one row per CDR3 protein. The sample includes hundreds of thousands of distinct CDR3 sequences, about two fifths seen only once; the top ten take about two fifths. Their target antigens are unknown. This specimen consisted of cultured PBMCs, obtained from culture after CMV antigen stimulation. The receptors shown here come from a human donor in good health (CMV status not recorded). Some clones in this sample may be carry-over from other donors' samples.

CDR3 nucleotides: TGTGCCAGCTCACCACCCGGACTAGCGGGAGGGACCGGGGAGCTGTTTTTT. Amino acids: CASSPPGLAGGTGELFF. V and J are TRBV18 and TRBJ2-2; 15 bases match TRBD2. Germline CDR1 and CDR2: KGHSH and LQKENI. The V and J ends lost 0 bases and 5 bases, in that order; junction bases with no gene match: 1. The CDR3 runs 17 residues. Variable domain in full (rest from reference TRBV18 and TRBJ2-2): NAGVMQNPRHLVRRRGQEARLRCSPMKGHSHVYWYRQLPEEGLKFMVYLQKENIIDESGMPKERFSAEFPKEGPSILRIQQVVRGDSAAYFCASSPPGLAGGTGELFFGEGSRLTVL.

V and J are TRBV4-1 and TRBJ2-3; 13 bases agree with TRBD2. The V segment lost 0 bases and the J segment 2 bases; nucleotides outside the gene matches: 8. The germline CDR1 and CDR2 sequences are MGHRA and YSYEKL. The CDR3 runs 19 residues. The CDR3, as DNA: TGCGCCAGCAGCCAAGAAATCGGACTAGCGGGAGTTTCCACAGATACGCAGTATTTT. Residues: CASSQEIGLAGVSTDTQYF.

CDR3 coding DNA: TGCAGTGCTAGTTCCAGCACTGAAGCTTTCTTT. It translates to CSASSSTEAFF. This chain uses TRBV20-1 with TRBJ1-1; no reliable D call. The length of the CDR3 is 11 residues. The V end was cut by 3 bases, the J end by 4 bases, with 6 bases between. Germline CDR1 reads DFQATT; CDR2 reads SNEGSKA (reference sequence).

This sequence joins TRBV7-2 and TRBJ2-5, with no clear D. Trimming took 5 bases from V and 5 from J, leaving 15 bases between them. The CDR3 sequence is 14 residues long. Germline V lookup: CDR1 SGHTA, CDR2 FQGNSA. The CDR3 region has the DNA TGTGCCAGCAGCCGTGCAAACCGCGTGGAGACCCAGTACTTC. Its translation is CASSRANRVETQYF.

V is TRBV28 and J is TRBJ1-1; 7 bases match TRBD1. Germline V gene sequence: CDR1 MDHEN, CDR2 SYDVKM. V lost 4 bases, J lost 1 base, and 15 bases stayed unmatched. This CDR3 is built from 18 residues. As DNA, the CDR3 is TGTGCCAGCAGTTCAACTTACTCACCGGGACAGAGGAACACTGAAGCTTTCTTT. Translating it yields CASSSTYSPGQRNTEAFF. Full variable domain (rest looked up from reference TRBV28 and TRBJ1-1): DVKVTQSSRYLVKRTGEKVFLECVQDMDHENMFWYRQDPGLGLRLIYFSYDVKMKEKGDIPEGYSVSREKKERFSLILESASTNQTSMYLCASSSTYSPGQRNTEAFFGQGTRLTVV.

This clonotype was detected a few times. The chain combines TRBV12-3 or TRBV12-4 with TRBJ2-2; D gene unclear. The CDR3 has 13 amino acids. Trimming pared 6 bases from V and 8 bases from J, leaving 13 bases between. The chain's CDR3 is CASSHGLAGELFF. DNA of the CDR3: TGTGCCAGCAGCCATGGGTTGGCAGGGGAGCTGTTTTTT.

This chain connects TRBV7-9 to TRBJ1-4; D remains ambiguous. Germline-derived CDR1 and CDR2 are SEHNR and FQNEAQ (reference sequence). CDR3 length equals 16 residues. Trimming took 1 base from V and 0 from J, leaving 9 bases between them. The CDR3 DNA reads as TGTGCCAGCAGCTTAGTGGTGGCAACAACTAATGAAAAACTGTTTTTT. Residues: CASSLVVATTNEKLFF.

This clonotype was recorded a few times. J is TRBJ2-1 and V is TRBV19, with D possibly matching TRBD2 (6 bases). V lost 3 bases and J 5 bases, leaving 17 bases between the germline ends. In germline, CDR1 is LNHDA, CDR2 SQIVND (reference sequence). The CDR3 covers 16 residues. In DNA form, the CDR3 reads TGTGCCAGTAGTATCAACCGAGGAGGGCGGGACAATGAGCAGTTCTTC. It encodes CASSINRGGRDNEQFF. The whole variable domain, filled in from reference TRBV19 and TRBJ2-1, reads DGGITQSPKYLFRKEGQNVTLSCEQNLNHDAMYWYRQDPGQGLRLIYYSQIVNDFQKGDIAEGYSVSREKKESFPLTVTSAQKNPTAFYLCASSINRGGRDNEQFFGPGTRLTVL.

Here the CDR3 DNA reads TGTGCCAGCAGCCGGGGGCCAGCGGCCGGAAACACCATATATTTT. Translation gives CASSRGPAAGNTIYF. This sequence joins TRBV7-2 and TRBJ1-3; a weak D match, TRBD1 (6 bases). V was trimmed by 5 bases and J by 4 bases, leaving 15 bases between them. CDR3 size: 15 residues. Germline CDR1 reads SGHTA; CDR2 reads FQGNSA.

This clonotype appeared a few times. The CDR3 bases are TGTGCCAGCAGCTTATGGTCAGGGAAGAATCGGGTGAACACTGAAGCTTTCTTT. Translation gives CASSLWSGKNRVNTEAFF. The chain has TRBV7-9 and TRBJ1-1; TRBD1 is a possible D gene (5 bases). Germline V gene sequence: CDR1 SEHNR, CDR2 FQNEAQ (reference sequence). The CDR3 spans 18 residues. Between the trimmed V and J ends, which lost 2 bases and 0 bases, there was a span of 19 bases.

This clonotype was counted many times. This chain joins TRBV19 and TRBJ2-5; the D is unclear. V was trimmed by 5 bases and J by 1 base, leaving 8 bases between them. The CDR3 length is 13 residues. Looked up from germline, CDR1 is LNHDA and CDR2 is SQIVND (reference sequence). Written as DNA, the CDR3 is TGTGCCAGTAGTTCGTCCGTCCAAGAGACCCAGTACTTC. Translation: CASSSSVQETQYF.

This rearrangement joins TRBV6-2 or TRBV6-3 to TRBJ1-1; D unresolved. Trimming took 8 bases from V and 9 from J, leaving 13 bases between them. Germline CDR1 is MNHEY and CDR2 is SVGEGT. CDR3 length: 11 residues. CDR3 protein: CASATVYQAFF. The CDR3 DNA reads TGTGCCAGCGCTACCGTCTATCAAGCTTTCTTT.

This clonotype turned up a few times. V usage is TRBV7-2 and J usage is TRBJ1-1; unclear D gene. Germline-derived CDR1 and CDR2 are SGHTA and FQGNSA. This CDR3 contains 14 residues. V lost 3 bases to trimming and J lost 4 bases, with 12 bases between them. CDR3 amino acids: CASSLNTWGTEAFF. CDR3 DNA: TGTGCCAGCAGCTTGAATACTTGGGGCACTGAAGCTTTCTTT. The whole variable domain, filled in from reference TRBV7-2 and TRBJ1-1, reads GAGVSQSPSNKVTEKGKDVELRCDPISGHTALYWYRQSLGQGLEFLIYFQGNSAPDKSGLPSDRFSAERTGGSVSTLTIQRTQQEDSAVYLCASSLNTWGTEAFFGQGTRLTVV.

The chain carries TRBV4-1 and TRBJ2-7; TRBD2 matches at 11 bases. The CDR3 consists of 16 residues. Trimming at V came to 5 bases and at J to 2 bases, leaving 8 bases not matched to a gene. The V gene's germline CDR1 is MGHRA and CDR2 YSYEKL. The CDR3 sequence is CASSGSSGGKAYEQYF. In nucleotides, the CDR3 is TGCGCCAGCAGCGGTTCTAGCGGGGGGAAGGCCTACGAGCAGTACTTC.

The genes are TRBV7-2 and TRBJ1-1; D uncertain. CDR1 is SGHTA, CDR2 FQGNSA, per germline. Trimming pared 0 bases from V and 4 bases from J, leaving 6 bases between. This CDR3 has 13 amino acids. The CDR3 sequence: CASSLAWGTEAFF. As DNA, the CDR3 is TGTGCCAGCAGCTTAGCCTGGGGCACTGAAGCTTTCTTT.

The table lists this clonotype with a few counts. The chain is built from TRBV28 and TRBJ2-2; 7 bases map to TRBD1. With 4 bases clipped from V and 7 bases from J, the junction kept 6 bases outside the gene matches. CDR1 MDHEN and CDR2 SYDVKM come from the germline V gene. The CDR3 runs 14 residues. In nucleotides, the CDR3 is TGTGCCAGCAGTTCTACCGGGACAGACGGGGAGCTGTTTTTT. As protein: CASSSTGTDGELFF.

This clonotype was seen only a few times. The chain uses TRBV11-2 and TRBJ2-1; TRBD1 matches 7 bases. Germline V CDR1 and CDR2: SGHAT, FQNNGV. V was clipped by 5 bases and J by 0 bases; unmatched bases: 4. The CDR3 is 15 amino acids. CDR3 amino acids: CASSKQGSSYNEQFF. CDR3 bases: TGTGCCAGCAGCAAACAGGGGAGCTCCTACAATGAGCAGTTCTTC.

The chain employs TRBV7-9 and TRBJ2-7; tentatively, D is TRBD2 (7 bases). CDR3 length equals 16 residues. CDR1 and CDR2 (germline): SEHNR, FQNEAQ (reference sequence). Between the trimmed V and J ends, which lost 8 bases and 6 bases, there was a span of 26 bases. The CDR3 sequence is CASVPRGGRGSSEQYF. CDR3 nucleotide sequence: TGTGCCAGCGTACCGAGGGGGGGGCGTGGGTCGTCCGAGCAGTACTTC.

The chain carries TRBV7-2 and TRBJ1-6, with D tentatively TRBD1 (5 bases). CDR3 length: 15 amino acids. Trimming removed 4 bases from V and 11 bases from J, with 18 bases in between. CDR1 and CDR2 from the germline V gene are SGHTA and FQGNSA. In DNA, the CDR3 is TGTGCCAGCAGCTCCCCCCCATTGGGGGGAGCACCCCTCCACTTT. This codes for CASSSPPLGGAPLHF.

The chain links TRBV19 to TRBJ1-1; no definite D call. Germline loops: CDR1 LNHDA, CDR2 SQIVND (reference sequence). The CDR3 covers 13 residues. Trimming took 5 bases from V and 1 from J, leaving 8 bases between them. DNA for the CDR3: TGTGCCAGTAGTCCCAGGTCGAACACTGAAGCTTTCTTT. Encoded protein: CASSPRSNTEAFF.

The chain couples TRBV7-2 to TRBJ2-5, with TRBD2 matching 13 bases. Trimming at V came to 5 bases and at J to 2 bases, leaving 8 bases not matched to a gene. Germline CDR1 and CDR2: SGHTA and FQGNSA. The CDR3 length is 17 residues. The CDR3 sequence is CASSLTSGGPGQETQYF. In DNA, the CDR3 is TGTGCCAGCAGCCTGACTAGCGGGGGGCCGGGGCAAGAGACCCAGTACTTC.

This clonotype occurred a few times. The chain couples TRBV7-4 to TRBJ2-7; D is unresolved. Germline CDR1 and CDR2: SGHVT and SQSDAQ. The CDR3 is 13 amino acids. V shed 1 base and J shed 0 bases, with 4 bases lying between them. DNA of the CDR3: TGTGCCAGCAGCTTAGTCCTCTCCTACGAGCAGTACTTC. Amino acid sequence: CASSLVLSYEQYF.

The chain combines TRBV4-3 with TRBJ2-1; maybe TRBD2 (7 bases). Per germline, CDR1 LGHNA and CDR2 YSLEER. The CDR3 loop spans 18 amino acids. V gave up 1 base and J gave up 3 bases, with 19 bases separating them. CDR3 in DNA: TGCGCCAGCAGCCAAGGCTGGGACAACCGGGACTACTACAATGAGCAGTTCTTC. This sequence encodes CASSQGWDNRDYYNEQFF.